The rows below give T cell receptor beta chains drawn from one sample of a study of blood T cells in healthy people across ages. Via MiXCR, TCRdb re-called the 5' RACE reads, giving one row per CDR3 protein. The data contain roughly 2 million distinct CDR3 sequences, around half of them singletons. The sequenced sample was blood. The receptors shown here come from a woman aged 35 to 49 in good health. Both conserved end residues are trimmed from each CDR3. The order of the fields is V gene, CDR3 protein.

TRBV7-2	ASSPRRGREETQY
TRBV24-1	ATSDPYGYT
TRBV5-1	ASSLLMQGTYNEQF
TRBV20-1	SARPRQVSNQPQH
TRBV7-9	ASTLLGTAHLPQY
TRBV20-1	SASSDRGLYEQY
TRBV29-1	SGVRQNKNIQY
TRBV20-1	SARSQGAYGYT
TRBV4-3	ASSQDPGQGSQPQH
TRBV7-9	ASSPAGGGGTQY
TRBV7-2	ASSIVGTGGSASSYNEQF
TRBV29-1	SGGGPYEQY
TRBV24-1	ATSDLGTAQETQY
TRBV7-9	ASSLMTDTDTQY
TRBV29-1	SAAGQGTNEQF
TRBV7-2	ASSQTGTRGRRTQY
TRBV5-1	ASSPAGEGYT
TRBV7-2	ASSVTGIAGANVLT
TRBV7-2	ASSVRDRDIQY
TRBV3-1	ASSHGYRTTNYGYT
TRBV9	ASSRGTAPQETQY
TRBV12-3/TRBV12-4	ASSLASGSTEAF
TRBV7-2	ASRLGVYGTGGLLNEQF
TRBV29-1	SVSDKANYGYT
TRBV6-1	AIATSTDTQY
TRBV28	ASSLFGRGVNNEQF